This is a list of T cell receptor beta chains from one sample in a study of esophageal squamous cell carcinoma under preoperative chemotherapy. MiXCR, run by TCRdb on the PCR reads, gives a single entry per CDR3 protein. The table shows several thousand distinct CDR3 sequences, with 25% to 35% occurring only once. This material was obtained from a patient given preoperative chemotherapy. The receptors stem from a human donor with esophageal squamous cell carcinoma. The donor label of this sample is uncertain. The CDR3 runs from the conserved cysteine through the conserved F or W. A D gene is named only where the DNA matches it firmly. Size is stated for part of the rows, as once, few or many counts, or as a class when the clone is expanded.

D | size | J | V | DNA | CDR3
. | once | TRBJ2-6 | TRBV12-3/TRBV12-4 | TGTGCCAGCAGTGTTTGGGCAGTCGAGAGTGGGGCCAACTTCCTGACTTTC | CASSVWAVESGANFLTF
TRBD1 | medium-sized | TRBJ2-7 | TRBV12-3/TRBV12-4 | TGTGCCAGCAGTATCCTTCGACAGGGGGCGGACGAGCAGTACTTC | CASSILRQGADEQYF
TRBD2 | medium-sized | TRBJ2-1 | TRBV12-3/TRBV12-4 | TGTGCCAGCAGTTTACTAGCGGGGAAATTTAATGAGCAGTTCTTC | CASSLLAGKFNEQFF
. | . | TRBJ2-1 | TRBV6-4 | TGTGCCAGCAGCGCACTCCGTGGGGCGAAATGCGAGCAGTGCTTC | CASSALRGAKCEQCF
. | few | TRBJ1-2 | TRBV10-2 | TGCGCCAGCAGTGCACCGCAGGGCGGCTACACCTTC | CASSAPQGGYTF
. | once | TRBJ2-1 | TRBV3-1 | TGTGCCAGCAGCCGAAGGACCGGGACGATAAATGAGCAGTTCTTC | CASSRRTGTINEQFF
. | medium-sized | TRBJ2-4 | TRBV11-3 | TGTGCCAGCAGCTCACTCCGTTCGACGGGAGACGCCTACATTCAGTACTTC | CASSSLRSTGDAYIQYF
. | many | TRBJ2-7 | TRBV6-5 | TGTGCCACCAATACTCGACCGGACGAGCAGTACTTC | CATNTRPDEQYF
TRBD1 | . | TRBJ1-1 | TRBV7-8 | TGTGCCAGCAGCTTGGACAGGGGATACACTGAAGCTTTCTTT | CASSLDRGYTEAFF
. | . | TRBJ2-5 | TRBV4-1 | TGCGCCAGCAGCCACCCGGGCAGGGGAGAGACCCAGTACTTC | CASSHPGRGETQYF
TRBD2 | large | TRBJ2-1 | TRBV27 | TGTGCCAGCAGTTTTTTTAGCGGGGGTAACAATGAGCAGTTCTTC | CASSFFSGGNNEQFF
TRBD2 | . | TRBJ2-1 | TRBV7-8 | TGTGCCAGCACCTCGAGACAAGCGGGAAGTCAACTCAATGAGCAGTTCTTC | CASTSRQAGSQLNEQFF
. | medium-sized | TRBJ2-5 | TRBV11-3 | TGTGCCAGCACCGATCCTATCCTAGGCCAAGAGACCCAGTACTTC | CASTDPILGQETQYF
. | . | TRBJ2-6 | TRBV3-1 | TGTGCCAGCAGCCCAACCTCAGGGAGTGGGGCCAACGTCCTGACTTTC | CASSPTSGSGANVLTF
TRBD1 | many | TRBJ1-6 | TRBV6-5 | TGTGCCAGCAGTTACACAGGGGGATATAATTCACCCCTCCACTTT | CASSYTGGYNSPLHF
TRBD2 | many | TRBJ2-1 | TRBV7-2 | TGTGCCAGCAGCTTCTACCCCGGGACTACAGACAATGAGCAGTTCTTC | CASSFYPGTTDNEQFF
. | medium-sized | TRBJ2-7 | TRBV7-6 | TGTGCCAGCAGTTTGACTAACTCTCCCACCGGGGAGCAGTACTTC | CASSLTNSPTGEQYF
. | many | TRBJ1-1 | TRBV6-1 | TGTGCCAGCAGTGAGGGGGCAAGGGCTGAAGCTTTCTTT | CASSEGARAEAFF
. | . | TRBJ2-7 | TRBV7-2 | TGTGCCAGCAGCGGAGGAGGGGAGTTGCAGTACTTC | CASSGGGELQYF
. | many | TRBJ1-4 | TRBV24-1 | TGTGCCACGCAAGCGGGGGGCGTTAATGAAAAACTGTTTTTT | CATQAGGVNEKLFF
. | . | TRBJ2-2 | TRBV5-1 | TGCGCCAGCAGCGAGGGGGGAAACACCGGGGAGCTGTTTTTT | CASSEGGNTGELFF
. | many | TRBJ1-2 | TRBV6-1 | TGTGCCAGCAGTGAAAGGACAGCGTCGTATGGCTACACCTTC | CASSERTASYGYTF
TRBD1 | many | TRBJ1-1 | TRBV12-3/TRBV12-4 | TGTGCCAGCAGTGCGTCGCACAGGGGTACTGAAGCTTTCTTT | CASSASHRGTEAFF
. | many | TRBJ1-2 | TRBV7-8 | TGTGCCAGCAGCTCATATGGACCGTCAGTTAAAGGCTACACCTTC | CASSSYGPSVKGYTF
TRBD2 | few | TRBJ2-3 | TRBV20-1 | TGCAGTGCTAGAGATCGGGCTAGCGGGAGAAACAGGGATACGCAGTATTTT | CSARDRASGRNRDTQYF
. | . | TRBJ2-5 | TRBV6-5 | TGTGCCAGCAGTTCAAGGGTACAAGAGAGGCAGTACTTC | CASSSRVQERQYF
. | many | TRBJ2-1 | TRBV6-2/TRBV6-3 | TGTGCCAGCAGTGGGCCTGGGGAGTTCTACAATGAGCAGTTCTTC | CASSGPGEFYNEQFF
TRBD1 | . | TRBJ2-1 | TRBV7-2 | TGTGCCAGCAGCCGAGGGGACAGGGGGAATGGAGACATTCAGTGGTTC | CASSRGDRGNGDIQWF
. | many | TRBJ2-1 | TRBV10-1 | TGCGCCAGCAGTGACCCAGGGGCTCCCTACAATGAGCAGTTCTTC | CASSDPGAPYNEQFF
. | few | TRBJ2-1 | TRBV6-1 | TGTGCCAGCAGTGGTAGATACAATGAGCAGTTCTTC | CASSGRYNEQFF
TRBD2 | medium-sized | TRBJ2-7 | TRBV6-2/TRBV6-3 | TGTGCCAGCAGTTACTCGCAGGCGGGGGTTTCCTACGAGCAGTACTTC | CASSYSQAGVSYEQYF
TRBD2 | many | TRBJ2-2 | TRBV7-3 | TGTGCCAGCAGGGTGGCAGTAGCGGGAGGAGACGGGGAGCTGTTTTTT | CASRVAVAGGDGELFF